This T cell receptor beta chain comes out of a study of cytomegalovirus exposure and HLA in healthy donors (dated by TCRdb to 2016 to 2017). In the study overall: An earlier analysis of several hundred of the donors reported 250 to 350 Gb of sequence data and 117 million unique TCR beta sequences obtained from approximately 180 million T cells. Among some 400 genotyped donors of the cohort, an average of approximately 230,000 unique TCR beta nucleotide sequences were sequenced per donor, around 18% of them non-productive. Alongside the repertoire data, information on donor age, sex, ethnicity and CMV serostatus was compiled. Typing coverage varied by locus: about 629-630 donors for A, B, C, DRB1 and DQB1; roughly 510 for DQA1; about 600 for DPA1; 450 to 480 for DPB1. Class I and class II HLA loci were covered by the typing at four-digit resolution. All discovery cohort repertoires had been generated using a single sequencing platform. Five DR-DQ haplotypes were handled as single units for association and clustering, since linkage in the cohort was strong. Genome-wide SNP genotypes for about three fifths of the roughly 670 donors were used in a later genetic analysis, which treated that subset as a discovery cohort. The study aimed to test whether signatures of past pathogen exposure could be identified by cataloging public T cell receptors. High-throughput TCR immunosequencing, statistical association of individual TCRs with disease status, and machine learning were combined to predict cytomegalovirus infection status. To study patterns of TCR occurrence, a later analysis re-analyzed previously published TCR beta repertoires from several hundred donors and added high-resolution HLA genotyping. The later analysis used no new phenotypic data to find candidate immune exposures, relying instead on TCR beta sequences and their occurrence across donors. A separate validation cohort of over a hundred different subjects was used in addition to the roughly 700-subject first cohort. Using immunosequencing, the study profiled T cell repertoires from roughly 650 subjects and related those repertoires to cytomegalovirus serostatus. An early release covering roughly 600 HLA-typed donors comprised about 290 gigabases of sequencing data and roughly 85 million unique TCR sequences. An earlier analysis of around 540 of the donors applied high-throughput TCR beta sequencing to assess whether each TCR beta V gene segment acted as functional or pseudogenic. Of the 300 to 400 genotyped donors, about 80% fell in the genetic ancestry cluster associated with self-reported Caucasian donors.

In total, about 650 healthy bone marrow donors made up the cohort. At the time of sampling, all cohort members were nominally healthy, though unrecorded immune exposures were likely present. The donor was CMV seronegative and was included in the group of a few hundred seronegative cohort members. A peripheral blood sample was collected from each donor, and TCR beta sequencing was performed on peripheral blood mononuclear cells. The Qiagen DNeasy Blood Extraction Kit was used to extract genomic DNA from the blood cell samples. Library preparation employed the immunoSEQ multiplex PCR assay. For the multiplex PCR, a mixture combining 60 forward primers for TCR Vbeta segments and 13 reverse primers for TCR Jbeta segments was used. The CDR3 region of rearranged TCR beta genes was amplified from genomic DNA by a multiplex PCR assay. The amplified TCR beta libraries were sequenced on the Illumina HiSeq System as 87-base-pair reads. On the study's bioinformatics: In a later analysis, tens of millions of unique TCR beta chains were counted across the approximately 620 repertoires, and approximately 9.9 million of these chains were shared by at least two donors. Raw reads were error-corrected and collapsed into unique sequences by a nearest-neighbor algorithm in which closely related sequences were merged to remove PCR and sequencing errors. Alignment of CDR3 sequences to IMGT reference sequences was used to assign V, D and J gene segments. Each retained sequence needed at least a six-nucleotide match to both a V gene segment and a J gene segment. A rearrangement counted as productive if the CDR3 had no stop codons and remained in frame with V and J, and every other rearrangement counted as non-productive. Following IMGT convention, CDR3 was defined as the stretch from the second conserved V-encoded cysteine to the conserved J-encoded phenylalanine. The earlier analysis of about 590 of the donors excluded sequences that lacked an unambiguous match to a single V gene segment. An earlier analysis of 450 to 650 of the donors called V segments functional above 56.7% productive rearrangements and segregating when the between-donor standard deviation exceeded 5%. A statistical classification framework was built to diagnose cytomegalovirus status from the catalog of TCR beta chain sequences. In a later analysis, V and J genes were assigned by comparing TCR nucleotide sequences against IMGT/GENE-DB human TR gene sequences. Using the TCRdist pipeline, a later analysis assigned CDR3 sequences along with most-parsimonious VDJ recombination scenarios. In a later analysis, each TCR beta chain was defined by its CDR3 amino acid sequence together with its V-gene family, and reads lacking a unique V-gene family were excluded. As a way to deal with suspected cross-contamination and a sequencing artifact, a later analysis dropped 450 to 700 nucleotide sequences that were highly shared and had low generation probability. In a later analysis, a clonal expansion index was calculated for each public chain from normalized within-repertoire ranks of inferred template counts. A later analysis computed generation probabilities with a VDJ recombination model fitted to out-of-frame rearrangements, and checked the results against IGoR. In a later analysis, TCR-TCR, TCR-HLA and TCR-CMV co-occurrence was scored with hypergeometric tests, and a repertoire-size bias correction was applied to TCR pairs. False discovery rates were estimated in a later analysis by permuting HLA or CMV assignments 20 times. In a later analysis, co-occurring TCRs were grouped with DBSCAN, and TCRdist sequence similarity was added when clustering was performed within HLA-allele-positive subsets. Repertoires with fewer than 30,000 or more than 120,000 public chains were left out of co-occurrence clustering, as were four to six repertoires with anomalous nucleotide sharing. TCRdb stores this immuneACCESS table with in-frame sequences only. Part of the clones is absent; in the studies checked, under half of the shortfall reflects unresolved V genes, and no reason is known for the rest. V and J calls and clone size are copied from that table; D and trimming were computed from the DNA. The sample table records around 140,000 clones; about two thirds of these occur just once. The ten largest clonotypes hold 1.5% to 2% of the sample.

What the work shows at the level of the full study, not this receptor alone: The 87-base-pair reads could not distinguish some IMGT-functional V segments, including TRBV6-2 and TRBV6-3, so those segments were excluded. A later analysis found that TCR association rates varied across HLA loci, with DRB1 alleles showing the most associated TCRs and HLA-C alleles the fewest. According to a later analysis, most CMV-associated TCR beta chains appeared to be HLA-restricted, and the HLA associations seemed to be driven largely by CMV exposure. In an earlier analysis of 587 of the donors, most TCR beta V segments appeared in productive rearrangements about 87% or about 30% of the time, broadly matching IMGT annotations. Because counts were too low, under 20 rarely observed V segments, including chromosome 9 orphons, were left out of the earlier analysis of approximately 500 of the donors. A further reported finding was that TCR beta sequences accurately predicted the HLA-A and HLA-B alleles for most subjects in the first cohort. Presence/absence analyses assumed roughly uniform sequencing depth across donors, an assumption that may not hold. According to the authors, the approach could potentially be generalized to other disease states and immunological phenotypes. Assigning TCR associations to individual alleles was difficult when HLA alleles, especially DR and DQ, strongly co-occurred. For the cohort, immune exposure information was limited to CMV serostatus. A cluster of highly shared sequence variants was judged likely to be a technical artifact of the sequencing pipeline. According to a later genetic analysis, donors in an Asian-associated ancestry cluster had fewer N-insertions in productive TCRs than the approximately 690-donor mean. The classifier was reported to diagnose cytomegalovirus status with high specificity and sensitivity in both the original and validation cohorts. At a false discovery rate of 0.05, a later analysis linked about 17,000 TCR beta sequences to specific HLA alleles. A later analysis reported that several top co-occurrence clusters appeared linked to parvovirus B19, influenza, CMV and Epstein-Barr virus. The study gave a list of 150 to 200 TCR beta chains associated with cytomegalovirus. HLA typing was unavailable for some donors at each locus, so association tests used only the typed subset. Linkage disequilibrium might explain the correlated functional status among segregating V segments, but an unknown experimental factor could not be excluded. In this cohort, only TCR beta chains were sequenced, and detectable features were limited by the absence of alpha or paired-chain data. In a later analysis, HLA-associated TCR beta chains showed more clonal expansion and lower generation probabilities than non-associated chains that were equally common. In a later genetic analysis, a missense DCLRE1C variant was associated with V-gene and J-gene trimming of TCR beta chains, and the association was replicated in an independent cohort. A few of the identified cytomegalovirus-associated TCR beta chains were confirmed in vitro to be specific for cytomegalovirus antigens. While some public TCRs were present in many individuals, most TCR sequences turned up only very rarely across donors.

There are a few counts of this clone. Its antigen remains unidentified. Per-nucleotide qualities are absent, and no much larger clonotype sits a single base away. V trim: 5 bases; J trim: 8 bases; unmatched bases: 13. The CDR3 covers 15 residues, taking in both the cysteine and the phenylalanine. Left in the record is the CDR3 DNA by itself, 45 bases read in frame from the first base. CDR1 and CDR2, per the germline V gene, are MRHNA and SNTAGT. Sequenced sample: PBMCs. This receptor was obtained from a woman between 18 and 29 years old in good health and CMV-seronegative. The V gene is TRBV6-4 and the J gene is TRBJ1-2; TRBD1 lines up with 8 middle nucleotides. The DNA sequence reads TGTGCCAGCAGTCCAAGTGGACAGGGCCGTTTAGGCTACACCTTC. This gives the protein CASSPSGQGRLGYTF.